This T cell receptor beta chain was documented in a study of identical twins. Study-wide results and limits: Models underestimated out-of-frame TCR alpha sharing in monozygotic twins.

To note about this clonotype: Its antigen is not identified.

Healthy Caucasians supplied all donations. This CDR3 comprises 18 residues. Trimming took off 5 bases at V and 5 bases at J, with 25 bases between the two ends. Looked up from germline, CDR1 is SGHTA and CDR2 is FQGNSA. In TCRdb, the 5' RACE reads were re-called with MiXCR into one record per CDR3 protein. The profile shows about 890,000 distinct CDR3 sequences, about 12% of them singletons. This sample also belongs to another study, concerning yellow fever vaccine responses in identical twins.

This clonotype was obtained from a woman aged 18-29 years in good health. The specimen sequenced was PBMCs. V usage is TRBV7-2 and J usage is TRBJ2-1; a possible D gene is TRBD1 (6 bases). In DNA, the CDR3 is TGTGCCAGCAGCCAGGGGTCACAGTACGGCACTTATCACAATGAGCAGTTCTTC. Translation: CASSQGSQYGTYHNEQFF.